These 28 T cell receptor beta chains share one sample of origin, sequenced in a study of low-dose radiotherapy and immunotherapy resistance in tumors. Stated time point: after trial treatment. Documented treatment: LDRT plus nivolumab, ipilimumab, low-dose cyclophosphamide and aspirin (RACIN trial). TRAV- and TRBV-specific primers primed first-strand cDNA, covering alpha and beta chains. Using a constant-region primer together with a V-primer adapter, TCRs were subjected to around 20 PCR cycles of amplification. TCRdb processed the reads anew with MiXCR; each CDR3 protein has one entry. The table has more than 90,000 distinct CDR3 sequences, less than 25% seen once. Material: PBMCs, obtained after low-dose radiotherapy plus immunotherapy. The receptors originated from a male donor with prostate cancer.

There are many counts of this clonotype. The rearrangement uses TRBV11-3 and TRBJ2-1; D may be TRBD1 or TRBD2 (5 bases each). The ends were cut back, 0 bases at V and 3 bases at J, with 9 bases in the middle. In germline, CDR1 is SGHNT, CDR2 YENEEA. The CDR3 is 15 amino acids. The CDR3 here is CASSLDGTRYNEQFF. CDR3 sequence (DNA): TGTGCCAGCAGCTTAGATGGGACCCGCTACAATGAGCAGTTCTTC.

This clonotype was recorded many times. The chain is built from TRBV6-2 or TRBV6-3 and TRBJ1-1, with D possibly being TRBD1 (5 bases). CDR1 and CDR2 (germline): MNHEY, SVGEGT. The CDR3 covers 16 residues. The V and J ends lost 2 bases and 0 bases respectively, with 13 bases between them. The DNA of the CDR3 is TGTGCCAGCAGTTACGGAAGAGGGGAGCTGAACACTGAAGCTTTCTTT. It codes for CASSYGRGELNTEAFF.

There are a few counts of this clonotype. This sequence joins TRBV5-6 and TRBJ2-7, with 8 bases identical to TRBD1. The CDR3 runs to 14 residues. Germline CDR1 and CDR2: SGHDT and YYEEEE. Trimming at V came to 1 base and at J to 7 bases, leaving 7 bases not matched to a gene. This CDR3 reads CASSLFGQGLEQYF. DNA for the CDR3: TGTGCCAGCAGCTTGTTCGGACAGGGCTTGGAGCAGTACTTC.

This clonotype was seen ten or more times. The chain recombines TRBV10-3 with TRBJ2-2; 9 bases are a match to TRBD1. V was pared by 7 bases and J by 3 bases, with 9 bases of the junction left unmatched. The CDR3 has 16 amino acids. Germline CDR1 reads ENHRY; CDR2 reads SYGVKD. For the CDR3, the DNA is TGTGCCATCAAGCCCTCGGGACAGGGTTACACCGGGGAGCTGTTTTTT. It is translated as CAIKPSGQGYTGELFF.

This clonotype was counted at least ten times. The chain recombines TRBV7-9 with TRBJ2-2; D is perhaps TRBD1 or TRBD2 (5 bases each). Germline CDR1 is SEHNR and CDR2 is FQNEAQ (reference sequence). The V and J ends lost 2 bases and 2 bases respectively, with 9 bases between them. CDR3 length: 15 amino acids. CDR3 protein: CASSLSRDNTGELFF. The CDR3 DNA sequence: TGTGCCAGCAGCTTATCACGGGACAACACCGGGGAGCTGTTTTTT.

The chain is built from TRBV6-1 and TRBJ2-7, with D tentatively TRBD1 (6 bases). This CDR3 has 14 amino acids. CDR1 and CDR2 from the germline V gene are MNHNS and SASEGT. Trimming left V 6 bases short and J 2 bases short, with 14 bases between. CDR3 region: CASRAGADTYEQYF. The CDR3 DNA sequence: TGTGCCAGCAGGGCAGGGGCCGACACCTACGAGCAGTACTTC.

This clonotype was counted a few times. The V and J genes are TRBV11-2 and TRBJ2-7; 7 positions match TRBD1. The germline gives CDR1 SGHAT, CDR2 FQNNGV. The CDR3 covers 14 residues. The V and J ends lost 5 bases and 0 bases, in that order; junction bases with no gene match: 4. CDR3 sequence reads: CASSQDRSSYEQYF. The CDR3, as DNA: TGTGCCAGCAGCCAGGACAGGAGCTCCTACGAGCAGTACTTC.

This clonotype has just a few counts. The chain couples TRBV29-1 to TRBJ2-1; either TRBD1 or TRBD2 may supply D (5 bases each). V was clipped by 3 bases and J by 9 bases, with 18 bases between them. CDR1 and CDR2 (germline): SQVTM, ANQGSEA. The CDR3 runs 14 residues. CDR3 DNA: TGCAGCGTTGACTTAGCGCCTACTAGGGGTGAGCAGTTCTTC. Translated, it gives CSVDLAPTRGEQFF.

This clonotype was seen ten or more times. This chain's CDR3 is CSAREGGGLNEQFF. DNA for the CDR3: TGCAGTGCTAGAGAGGGCGGGGGGCTCAATGAGCAGTTCTTC. The gene calls are TRBV20-1 and TRBJ2-1; 8 bases agree with TRBD2. The CDR3 extends over 14 amino acids. With V trimmed by 0 bases and J by 6 bases, 4 bases remained unmatched. CDR1 DFQATT and CDR2 SNEGSKA come from the germline V gene (reference sequence).

Many counts were recorded for this clonotype. The chain has TRBV12-3 or TRBV12-4 and TRBJ1-2; D call uncertain. The CDR3 spans 12 residues. Trimming removed 3 bases from V and 8 bases from J, with 10 bases in between. CDR3 region: CASSLGGSGYTF. As DNA, the CDR3 is TGTGCCAGCAGTTTGGGCGGCTCAGGCTACACCTTC.

As regards this clonotype: It is likely a read error: a sequence one base away is far more abundant. The rearrangement links TRBV2 to TRBJ1-1; D unresolved. The length of the CDR3 is 12 residues. Germline CDR1 reads SNHLY; CDR2 reads FYNNEI. Here the CDR3 DNA reads TGTGCCGGCAGTCGGTGGGGCACTGAAGCTTTCTTT. It translates to CAGSRWGTEAFF.

This clonotype came up many times. The chain carries TRBV5-1 and TRBJ2-2; D ambiguous. Per the germline V gene, CDR1 is SGHRS and CDR2 is YFSETQ. The ends were cut back, 3 bases at V and 6 bases at J, with 12 bases in the middle. The CDR3 has 14 residues. The CDR3 is CASSSFRASGELFF. The CDR3 DNA is TGCGCCAGCAGCTCCTTCCGGGCATCCGGGGAGCTGTTTTTT. Complete variable domain (other parts from reference TRBV5-1 and TRBJ2-2): KAGVTQTPRYLIKTRGQQVTLSCSPISGHRSVSWYQQTPGQGLQFLFEYFSETQRNKGNFPGRFSGRQFSNSRSEMNVSTLELGDSALYLCASSSFRASGELFFGEGSRLTVL.

Ten or more counts support this clonotype. The chain recombines TRBV5-1 with TRBJ2-1; 9 bases fit TRBD2. V gave up 1 base and J gave up 2 bases; unmatched junction bases: 4. The CDR3 length is 16 residues. Germline lookup yields CDR1 SGHRS and CDR2 YFSETQ. Written as DNA, the CDR3 is TGCGCCAGCAGCTTGAGCGGGGGGCCCCCCTACAATGAGCAGTTCTTC. Protein: CASSLSGGPPYNEQFF.

The table lists this clonotype with many counts. The chain carries TRBV7-2 and TRBJ2-7; D is unresolved. The germline gives CDR1 SGHTA, CDR2 FQGNSA. CDR3 length: 16 amino acids. Between the trimmed V and J ends, which lost 1 base and 3 bases, there was a span of 16 bases. CDR3 nucleotides: TGTGCCAGCAGCTTAGGGGGTTGGGGTCTCAACTACGAGCAGTACTTC. Its translation: CASSLGGWGLNYEQYF.

This clonotype was counted at least ten times. The gene calls are TRBV28 and TRBJ2-2, with 16 nucleotides matching TRBD2. Germline-derived CDR1 and CDR2 are MDHEN and SYDVKM. The CDR3 has 16 amino acids. Here the CDR3 reads CNPGTSGGGNTGELFF. In DNA form, the CDR3 reads TGTAATCCCGGGACTAGCGGGGGGGGGAACACCGGGGAGCTGTTTTTT.

The J gene is TRBJ2-3, the V gene TRBV6-2 or TRBV6-3; 10 bases fit TRBD2. V was pared by 5 bases and J by 3 bases, with 5 bases of the junction left unmatched. This CDR3 spans 15 amino acids. CDR1 is MNHEY, CDR2 SVGEGT, per germline. The CDR3 nucleotides are TGTGCCAGCAGTCCTAGCGGGAGAGGGACAGATACGCAGTATTTT. Translated, it gives CASSPSGRGTDTQYF.

The V gene is TRBV28, the J gene TRBJ2-7; 7 bases line up with TRBD2. V shed 8 bases, J shed 3 bases, and the junction held 13 bases outside the gene matches. CDR3 length: 15 residues. CDR1 is MDHEN, CDR2 SYDVKM, per germline. CDR3 amino acids: CASGPAGAGVYEQYF. The CDR3, as DNA: TGTGCCAGCGGCCCTGCGGGTGCGGGAGTCTACGAGCAGTACTTC. Looking up the rest from reference TRBV28 and TRBJ2-7 gives the full variable domain: DVKVTQSSRYLVKRTGEKVFLECVQDMDHENMFWYRQDPGLGLRLIYFSYDVKMKEKGDIPEGYSVSREKKERFSLILESASTNQTSMYLCASGPAGAGVYEQYFGPGTRLTVT.

A word on this clonotype: The junction departs from the called germline gene at one end, perhaps through a read error. CDR3 sequence reads: CSVRPGQGSSYEQFF. CDR3 nucleotides: TGCAGTGTTAGACCAGGACAGGGATCATCTTACGAGCAGTTCTTC. The gene calls are TRBV20-1 and TRBJ2-1, with 8 nucleotides matching TRBD1. This CDR3 spans 15 amino acids. In germline, CDR1 is DFQATT, CDR2 SNEGSKA (reference sequence).

In its sample, this clonotype was seen many times. In nucleotides, the CDR3 is TGTGCCAGCAGTATACTAGCGGGGGAATACTACAATGAGCAGTTCTTC. It codes for CASSILAGEYYNEQFF. V usage is TRBV6-1 and J usage is TRBJ2-1, with 11 bases that match TRBD2. The CDR3 runs to 16 residues. Trimming removed 5 bases from V and 3 bases from J; junction bases left unmatched: 6. Germline V gene lookup returns CDR1 MNHNS and CDR2 SASEGT.

The table lists this clonotype with a few counts. The chain combines TRBV2 with TRBJ2-3; D possibly uses TRBD1 or TRBD2 (5 bases each). Germline V CDR1 and CDR2: SNHLY, FYNNEI. The CDR3 sequence is 15 residues long. Trimming pared 6 bases from V and 8 bases from J, leaving 21 bases between. CDR3 DNA: TGTGCCAGCAGGGGGAGCAGGGCAGGCGGAGGTACGCAGTATTTT. It specifies CASRGSRAGGGTQYF.

The rearrangement links TRBV5-8 to TRBJ1-6; D ambiguous. The ends were cut back, 4 bases at V and 7 bases at J, with 12 bases in the middle. There are 14 residues in the CDR3. Germline values: CDR1 SGHTS, CDR2 YDEGEE. The CDR3 is CASSRLAINSPLHF. The CDR3 DNA sequence: TGTGCCAGCAGCCGTCTAGCAATCAATTCACCCCTCCACTTT.

This clonotype showed up many times. This rearrangement joins TRBV7-9 to TRBJ2-5, with a possible D match to TRBD2 (6 bases). CDR1 is SEHNR and CDR2 is FQNEAQ in the germline V gene (reference sequence). There are 14 residues in the CDR3. V lost 5 bases, J lost 1 base, and 11 bases lay in between. The CDR3 sequence is CASSPVGGQETQYF. The CDR3 nucleotides read TGTGCCAGCAGCCCCGTGGGGGGCCAAGAGACCCAGTACTTC.

This clonotype was seen at least ten times. CDR3 loop: CAIRTSGGYNEQFF. The CDR3, as DNA: TGTGCCATCAGGACTAGCGGGGGGTACAATGAGCAGTTCTTC. The chain couples TRBV10-3 to TRBJ2-1; TRBD2 matches 13 bases. Germline V gives CDR1 ENHRY, CDR2 SYGVKD. V shed 6 bases and J 4 bases; nucleotides not matched to a gene: 0. The CDR3 contains 14 residues.

V gene TRBV3-1 combines with J gene TRBJ1-5; 7 nucleotides match TRBD1. CDR3 length: 15 residues. Germline lookup yields CDR1 LGHDT and CDR2 YNNKEL (reference sequence). The V and J ends lost 1 base and 9 bases, in that order; junction bases with no gene match: 9. The CDR3 spells CASSQGQGGLGPQHF. CDR3 nucleotide sequence: TGTGCCAGCAGCCAAGGACAGGGCGGTCTGGGGCCCCAGCATTTT.

Many counts were recorded for this clonotype. The chain has TRBV5-6 and TRBJ2-3, with D unresolved. The V gene's germline CDR1 is SGHDT and CDR2 YYEEEE. The CDR3 has 14 amino acids. V shed 2 bases and J shed 0 bases, with 7 bases lying between them. CDR3 sequence: CASSFTPSTDTQYF. The CDR3 nucleotides are TGTGCCAGCAGCTTTACCCCTAGCACAGATACGCAGTATTTT.

The chain carries TRBV6-2 or TRBV6-3 and TRBJ1-2; D might be TRBD1 (6 bases). Deletions cut 6 bases from V and 4 bases from J, with 12 bases between. Germline V gives CDR1 MNHEY, CDR2 SVGEGT. The CDR3 loop spans 13 amino acids. The DNA for the CDR3 is TGTGCCAGCAGACCGGGGGGGGCCTATGGCTACACCTTC. Protein sequence: CASRPGGAYGYTF.

There are many counts of this clonotype. DNA for the CDR3: TGCGCCAGCGCTGTAGCGGGGAACCAAGAGACCCAGTACTTC. Translation gives CASAVAGNQETQYF. The chain combines TRBV5-1 with TRBJ2-5; 8 nucleotides align to TRBD2. V gave up 7 bases and J gave up 0 bases; unmatched junction bases: 5. Germline V gene lookup returns CDR1 SGHRS and CDR2 YFSETQ. The length of the CDR3 is 14 residues.

The sample holds many counts of this clonotype. The V and J genes are TRBV2 and TRBJ2-5; D unclear. Germline V gene lookup returns CDR1 SNHLY and CDR2 FYNNEI. Trimming cost V 5 bases and J 5 bases, with 6 bases left between them. The CDR3 extends over 11 amino acids. The CDR3 nucleotides are TGTGCCAGCAGTCTATGGGAGACCCAGTACTTC. Protein sequence: CASSLWETQYF.